The 16 T cell receptor beta chains below come from one sample, sequenced in a study of blood T cell repertoires in COVID-19 (dated by TCRdb to 2018 to 2020). The library relied on the immunoSEQ multiplex PCR assay. The table was pulled from immuneACCESS by TCRdb, which kept in-frame rearrangements only. Such tables lose some clones; where checked, under half of the loss comes from unresolved V genes, and the rest has no known cause. The sample table contains about 98,000 clones; only one count was recorded for roughly 85% of them. The biggest ten clones account for about 4.2% of the sample. The sample consisted of peripheral blood. These receptors were obtained from a man in his sixties or seventies with acute or convalescent COVID-19.

This clone was recorded only once. The chain couples TRBV19 to TRBJ2-3; D is perhaps TRBD1 (6 bases). V shed 0 bases and J shed 7 bases, with 11 bases lying between them. The CDR3 extends over 14 amino acids. Germline V gene lookup returns CDR1 LNHDA and CDR2 SQIVND (reference sequence). The CDR3 spells CASSIEGAPYTQYF. The DNA of the CDR3 is TGTGCCAGTAGTATAGAGGGGGCCCCCTATACGCAGTATTTT.

This clone was seen once. The J gene is TRBJ1-3, the V gene TRBV28, with TRBD1 as a possible D gene (5 bases). This CDR3 comprises 15 residues. Trimming removed 5 bases at V and 2 bases at J, with 13 bases between. The germline V gene has CDR1 MDHEN and CDR2 SYDVKM. The CDR3 DNA follows: TGTGCCAGCAGTCAGGGTTCTGGGGCTGGAAACACCATATATTTT. Translating it yields CASSQGSGAGNTIYF.

This clone appeared once. The chain uses TRBV5-1 and TRBJ2-3, with 7 bases lining up with TRBD1. V lost 6 bases and J lost 2; bases outside the gene matches: 9. CDR1 and CDR2 from the germline V gene are SGHRS and YFSETQ. This CDR3 is built from 15 residues. DNA of the CDR3: TGCGCCAGCACCTTACAGGGGAAAAACACAGATACGCAGTATTTT. This sequence encodes CASTLQGKNTDTQYF.

V is TRBV28 and J is TRBJ1-5; 7 bases agree with TRBD1. V lost 1 base and J lost 2; bases outside the gene matches: 8. Germline V lookup: CDR1 MDHEN, CDR2 SYDVKM. This CDR3 contains 17 residues. The CDR3 region has the DNA TGTGCCAGCAGTTTATTGACAGGGAGAAAAGGCAATCAGCCCCAGCATTTT. Protein: CASSLLTGRKGNQPQHF.

V usage is TRBV6-5 and J usage is TRBJ1-1; D gene ambiguous. Trimming took 8 bases from V and 4 from J, leaving 5 bases between them. The CDR3 is made up of 10 amino acids. Germline V gene lookup returns CDR1 MNHEY and CDR2 SVGAGI. In DNA form, the CDR3 reads TGTGCCAGCTTCGGCACTGAAGCTTTCTTT. This translates into CASFGTEAFF.

The chain has TRBV5-1 and TRBJ1-1; TRBD1 matches at 12 bases. The length of the CDR3 is 18 residues. The ends lost 4 bases at V and 1 base at J; junction bases unmatched: 11. Per germline, CDR1 SGHRS and CDR2 YFSETQ. The CDR3 sequence: CASSTPPGQGAWNTEAFF. The CDR3, as DNA: TGCGCCAGCAGCACCCCTCCGGGACAGGGGGCTTGGAACACTGAAGCTTTCTTT.

Here the CDR3 reads CSVSVTDTQYF. In nucleotides, the CDR3 is TGCAGCGTTTCTGTCACAGATACGCAGTATTTT. The rearrangement links TRBV29-1 to TRBJ2-3; D uncertain. In germline, CDR1 is SQVTM, CDR2 ANQGSEA. The CDR3 extends over 11 amino acids. Trimming removed 5 bases from V and 2 bases from J, with 5 bases in between.

V and J are TRBV5-1 and TRBJ2-1, with TRBD2 matching over 10 bases. Trimming at V came to 1 base and at J to 7 bases, leaving 8 bases not matched to a gene. The germline V gene has CDR1 SGHRS and CDR2 YFSETQ. CDR3 length equals 16 residues. The CDR3 DNA is TGCGCCAGCAGCTTGTTGGCTAGCGGGGGTAGAAATGAGCAGTTCTTC. Translation gives CASSLLASGGRNEQFF. Supplemented by reference TRBV5-1 and TRBJ2-1, the full variable domain reads KAGVTQTPRYLIKTRGQQVTLSCSPISGHRSVSWYQQTPGQGLQFLFEYFSETQRNKGNFPGRFSGRQFSNSRSEMNVSTLELGDSALYLCASSLLASGGRNEQFFGPGTRLTVL.

The chain links TRBV24-1 to TRBJ2-1; maybe TRBD2 (6 bases). V was trimmed by 0 bases and J by 6 bases, leaving 11 bases between them. Germline V gives CDR1 KGHDR, CDR2 SFDVKD. The CDR3 length is 15 residues. The CDR3 bases are TGTGCCACCAGTGATTTGCAGGCCGGGGGCAATGAGCAGTTCTTC. Translation: CATSDLQAGGNEQFF.

This clone was counted a single time. The chain combines TRBV5-6 with TRBJ1-2; no clear D. The CDR3 is 13 residues long. Germline-derived CDR1 and CDR2 are SGHDT and YYEEEE. V was cut by 0 bases and J by 5 bases, with 8 bases left in between. The CDR3 bases are TGTGCCAGCAGCTTGGCGGACTCATATGGCTACACCTTC. It yields the protein CASSLADSYGYTF.

CDR3 DNA sequence: TGTGCCAGCAGCTTAGGGCCCGAGGCCAACTACGAGCAGTACTTC. Protein: CASSLGPEANYEQYF. The chain uses TRBV7-9 and TRBJ2-7; D is unresolved. Germline CDR1 reads SEHNR; CDR2 reads FQNEAQ (reference sequence). The CDR3 has 15 amino acids. Trimming pared 1 base from V and 3 bases from J, leaving 13 bases between.

The rearrangement joins TRBV27 to TRBJ1-1; the D gene is possibly TRBD1 (5 bases). Germline CDR1 and CDR2: MNHEY and SMNVEV (reference sequence). The CDR3 sequence is 16 residues long. Trimming stripped 6 bases from V and 4 bases from J, with 21 bases between. The CDR3 DNA reads as TGTGCCAGCAGCCCTATTTCAATGGGGCGCGGCACTGAAGCTTTCTTT. Amino acids: CASSPISMGRGTEAFF.

The CDR3 spells CASSAQGDRFSGYTF. The CDR3 nucleotides read TGTGCCAGTAGTGCCCAGGGGGACAGGTTCTCTGGCTACACCTTC. The chain is built from TRBV19 and TRBJ1-2, with 8 bases matching TRBD1. V gave up 5 bases and J gave up 7 bases; unmatched junction bases: 12. Germline loops: CDR1 LNHDA, CDR2 SQIVND (reference sequence). CDR3 length: 15 amino acids.

V and J are TRBV4-1 and TRBJ2-7, with 10 bases fitting TRBD2. J was trimmed by 8 bases and V by 1 base; bases with no gene match: 8. Germline lookup yields CDR1 MGHRA and CDR2 YSYEKL. The length of the CDR3 is 15 residues. Here the CDR3 DNA reads TGCGCCAGCAGCCAAGTATCCAGCGGGGGGGTTCAGCAGTACTTC. Amino acids: CASSQVSSGGVQQYF.

The chain combines TRBV9 with TRBJ2-5, with 10 bases lining up with TRBD1. Germline assignment: CDR1 SGDLS and CDR2 YYNGEE. The CDR3 runs to 16 residues. V dropped 4 bases and J dropped 5; count of bases not matched to a gene: 11. CDR3 nucleotide sequence: TGTGCCAGCAGCCCAGTGGGACAGGGGCTCGAGGAGACCCAGTACTTC. Encoded protein: CASSPVGQGLEETQYF.

The chain carries TRBV7-9 and TRBJ1-2; 11 bases fit TRBD1. Germline lookup yields CDR1 SEHNR and CDR2 FQNEAQ (reference sequence). V shed 6 bases, J shed 8 bases, and the junction held 8 bases outside the gene matches. This CDR3 is built from 14 residues. The CDR3 sequence is CASSLQDRGRGYTF. CDR3 DNA sequence: TGTGCCAGCAGTTTACAGGACAGGGGGCGAGGCTACACCTTC.